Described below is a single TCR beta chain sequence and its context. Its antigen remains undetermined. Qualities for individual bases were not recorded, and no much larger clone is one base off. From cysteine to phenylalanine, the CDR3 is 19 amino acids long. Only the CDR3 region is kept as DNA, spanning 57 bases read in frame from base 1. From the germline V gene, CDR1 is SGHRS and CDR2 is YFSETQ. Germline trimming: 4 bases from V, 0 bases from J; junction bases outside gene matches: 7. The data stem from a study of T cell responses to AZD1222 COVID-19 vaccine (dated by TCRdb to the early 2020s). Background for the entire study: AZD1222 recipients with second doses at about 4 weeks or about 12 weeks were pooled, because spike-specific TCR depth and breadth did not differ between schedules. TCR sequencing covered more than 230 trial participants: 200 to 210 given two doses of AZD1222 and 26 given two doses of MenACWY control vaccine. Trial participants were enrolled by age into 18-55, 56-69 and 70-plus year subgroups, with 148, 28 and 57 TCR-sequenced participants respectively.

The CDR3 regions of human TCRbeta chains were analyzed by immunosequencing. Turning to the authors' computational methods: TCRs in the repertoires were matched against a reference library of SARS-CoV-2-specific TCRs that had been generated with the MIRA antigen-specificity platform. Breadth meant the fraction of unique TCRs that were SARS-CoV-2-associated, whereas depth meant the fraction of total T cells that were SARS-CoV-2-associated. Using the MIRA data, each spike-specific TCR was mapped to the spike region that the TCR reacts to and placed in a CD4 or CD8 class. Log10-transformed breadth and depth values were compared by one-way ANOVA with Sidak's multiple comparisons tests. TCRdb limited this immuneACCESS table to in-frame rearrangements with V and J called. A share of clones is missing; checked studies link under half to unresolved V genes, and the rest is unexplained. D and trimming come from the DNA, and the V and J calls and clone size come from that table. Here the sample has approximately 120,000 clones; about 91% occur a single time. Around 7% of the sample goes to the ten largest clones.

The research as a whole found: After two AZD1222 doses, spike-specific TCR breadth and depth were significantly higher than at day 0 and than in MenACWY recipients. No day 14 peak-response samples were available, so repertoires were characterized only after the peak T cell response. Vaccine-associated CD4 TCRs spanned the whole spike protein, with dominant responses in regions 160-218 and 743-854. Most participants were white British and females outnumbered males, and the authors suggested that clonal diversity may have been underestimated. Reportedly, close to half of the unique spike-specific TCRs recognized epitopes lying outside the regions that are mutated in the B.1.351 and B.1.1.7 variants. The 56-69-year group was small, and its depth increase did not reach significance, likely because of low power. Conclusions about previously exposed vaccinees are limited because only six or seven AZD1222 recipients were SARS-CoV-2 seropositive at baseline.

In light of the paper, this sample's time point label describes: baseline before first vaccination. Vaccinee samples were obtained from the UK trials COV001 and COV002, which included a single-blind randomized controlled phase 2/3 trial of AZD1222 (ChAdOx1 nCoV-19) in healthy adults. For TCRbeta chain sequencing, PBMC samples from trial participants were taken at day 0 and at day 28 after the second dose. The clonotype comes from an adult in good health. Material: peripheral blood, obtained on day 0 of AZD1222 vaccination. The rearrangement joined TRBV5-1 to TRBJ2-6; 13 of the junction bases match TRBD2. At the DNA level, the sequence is TGCGCCAGCAGCCAAGGACTAGCGGGAGCTCTCTCTGGGGCCAACGTCCTGACTTTC. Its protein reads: CASSQGLAGALSGANVLTF. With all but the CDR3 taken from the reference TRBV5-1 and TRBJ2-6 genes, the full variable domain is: KAGVTQTPRYLIKTRGQQVTLSCSPISGHRSVSWYQQTPGQGLQFLFEYFSETQRNKGNFPGRFSGRQFSNSRSEMNVSTLELGDSALYLCASSQGLAGALSGANVLTFGAGSRLTVL.